This TCR beta chain was recorded in a study of cytomegalovirus exposure and HLA in healthy donors. Study in general: In terms of ancestry, the Caucasian-associated cluster contained roughly 80% of the roughly 400 genotyped donors.

On this clone itself: The target antigen is unknown.

The study's findings and limits: Segments of the TCR beta V type were, in most cases, productive about 90% or about 30% of the time in an earlier analysis. Reported performance of the classifier showed diagnosis of cytomegalovirus status with high specificity and sensitivity. When a later analysis was performed, an Asian-associated ancestry cluster reportedly had fewer N-insertions than the approximately 700-donor mean.

The CDR3 runs to 13 residues. Germline-derived CDR1 and CDR2 are LNHNV and YYDKDF (reference sequence). Researchers ran the PCR with 60 Vbeta and 13 Jbeta primers. The method was immunoSEQ multiplex PCR; TCRdb's version includes in-frame clones alone and lacks a portion of them. The sample records around 250,000 clones, 75% to 85% being singletons. The sequencing input was PBMCs. The rearrangement links TRBV15 to TRBJ2-5, with TRBD1 identical over 7 bases. Near its end, the DNA agrees better with TRBJ2-7, so the J call may be wrong. The clonotype comes from a woman aged 60-75 years in good health and CMV-seropositive. The CDR3 nucleotides are TGTGCCACCAGCAGAGAACAGGGGTACGAGCAGTACTTC. It codes for CATSREQGYEQYF.